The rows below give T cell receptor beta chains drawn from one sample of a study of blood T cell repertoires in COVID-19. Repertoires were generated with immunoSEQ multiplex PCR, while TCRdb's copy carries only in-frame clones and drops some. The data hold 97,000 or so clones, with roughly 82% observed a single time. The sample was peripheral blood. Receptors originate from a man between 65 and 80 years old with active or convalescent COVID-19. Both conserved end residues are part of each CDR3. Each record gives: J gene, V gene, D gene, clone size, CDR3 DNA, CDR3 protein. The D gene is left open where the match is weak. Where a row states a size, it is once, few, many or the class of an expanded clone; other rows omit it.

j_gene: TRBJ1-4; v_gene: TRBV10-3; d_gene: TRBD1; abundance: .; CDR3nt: TGTGCCATCAGTGAGTCGAGACAGGGGAATGAAAAACTGTTTTTT; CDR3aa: CAISESRQGNEKLFF
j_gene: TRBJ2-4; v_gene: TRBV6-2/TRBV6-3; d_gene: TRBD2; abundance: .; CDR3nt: TGTGCCAGCAATTATGCGGGGGGCGCCAAAAACATTCAGTACTTC; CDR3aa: CASNYAGGAKNIQYF
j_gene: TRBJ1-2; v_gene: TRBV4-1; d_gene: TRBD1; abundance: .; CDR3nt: TGCGCCAGCAGCCAGGGACAGATTACCTATGGCTACACCTTC; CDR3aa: CASSQGQITYGYTF
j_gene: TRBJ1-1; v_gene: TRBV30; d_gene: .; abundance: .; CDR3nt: TGTGCCTGGAAAGCGATGGGGAACACTGAAGCTTTCTTT; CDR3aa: CAWKAMGNTEAFF
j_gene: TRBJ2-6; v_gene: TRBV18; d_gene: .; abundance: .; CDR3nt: TGTGCCAGCTCACCAAAGGCCCTGACATTCTCTGGGGCCAACGTCCTGACTTTC; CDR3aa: CASSPKALTFSGANVLTF
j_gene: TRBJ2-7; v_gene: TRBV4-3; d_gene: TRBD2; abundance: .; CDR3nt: TGCGCCAGCAGCCAAACTAGCGGGGGGGCTTCTGAGCAGTACTTC; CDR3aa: CASSQTSGGASEQYF
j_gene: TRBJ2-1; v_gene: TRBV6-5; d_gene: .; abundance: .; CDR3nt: TGTGCCAGCACCCGGGCCGGGAGCTCCTACAATGAGCAGTTCTTC; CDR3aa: CASTRAGSSYNEQFF
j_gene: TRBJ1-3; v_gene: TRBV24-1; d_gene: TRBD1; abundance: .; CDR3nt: TGTGCCGCCGAGACAGGGTCTGGAAACACCATATATTTT; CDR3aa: CAAETGSGNTIYF
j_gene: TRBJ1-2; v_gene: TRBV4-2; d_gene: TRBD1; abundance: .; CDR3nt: TGTGCCAGCAGCCAAGAGTGGGGACAGCACTTTTACACCTTC; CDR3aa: CASSQEWGQHFYTF
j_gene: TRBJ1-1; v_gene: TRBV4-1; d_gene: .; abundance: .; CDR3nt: TGCGCCAGCAGCCTCCCCGGGAGAACCATGAACACTGAAGCTTTCTTT; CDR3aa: CASSLPGRTMNTEAFF
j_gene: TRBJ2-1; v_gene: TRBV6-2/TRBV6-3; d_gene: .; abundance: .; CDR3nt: TGTGCCAGCAGTTACTCTAAAACGGGGTCCTACAATGAGCAGTTCTTC; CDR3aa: CASSYSKTGSYNEQFF
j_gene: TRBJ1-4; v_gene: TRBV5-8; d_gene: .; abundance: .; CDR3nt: TGTGCCAGCAGCTTGGACTTCGGAGACGAAAAACTGTTTTTT; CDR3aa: CASSLDFGDEKLFF
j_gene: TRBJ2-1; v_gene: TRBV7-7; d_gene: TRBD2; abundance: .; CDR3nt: TGTGCCCTCGGGGGGATCGGTGAGCAGTTCTTC; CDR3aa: CALGGIGEQFF
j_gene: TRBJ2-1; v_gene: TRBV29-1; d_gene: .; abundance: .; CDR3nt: TGCAGCACGGAAGGACAGTACAATGAGCAGTTCTTC; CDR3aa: CSTEGQYNEQFF
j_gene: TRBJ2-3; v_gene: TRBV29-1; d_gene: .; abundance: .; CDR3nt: TGCAGCGTTACATCTAGAATAGATACGCAGTATTTT; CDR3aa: CSVTSRIDTQYF
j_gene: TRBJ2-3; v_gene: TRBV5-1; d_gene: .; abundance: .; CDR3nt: TGCGCCAGCAGCTTCGGGGGGCCGAAAGATACGCAGTATTTT; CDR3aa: CASSFGGPKDTQYF
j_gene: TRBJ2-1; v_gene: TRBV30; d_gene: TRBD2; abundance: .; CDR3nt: TGTGCCTGGAGTAGCGGGGGTTCGTACAATGAGCAGTTCTTC; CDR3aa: CAWSSGGSYNEQFF
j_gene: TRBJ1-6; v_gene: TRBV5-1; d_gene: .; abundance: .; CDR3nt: TGCGCCAGCAGCTTGGGGGGCTTGCAGGGGACCAATTCACCCCTCCACTTT; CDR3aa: CASSLGGLQGTNSPLHF
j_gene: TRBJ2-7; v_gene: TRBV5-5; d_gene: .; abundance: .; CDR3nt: TGTGCCAGCAGCCAGCTCACAGCGGGCTACGAGCAGTACTTC; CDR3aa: CASSQLTAGYEQYF
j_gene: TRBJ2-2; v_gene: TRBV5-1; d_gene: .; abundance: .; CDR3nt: TGCGCCAGCAGCTTGGCCTTAGTTGGTACCGGGGAGCTGTTTTTT; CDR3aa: CASSLALVGTGELFF
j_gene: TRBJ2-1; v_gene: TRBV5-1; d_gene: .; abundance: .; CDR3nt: TGCGCCAGCAGCTTGGGGAGAATCGGCAATGAGCAGTTCTTC; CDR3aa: CASSLGRIGNEQFF
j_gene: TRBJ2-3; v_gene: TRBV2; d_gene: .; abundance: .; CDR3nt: TGTGCCAGCAGTGGTATACTAGGGACAGATACGCAGTATTTT; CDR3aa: CASSGILGTDTQYF
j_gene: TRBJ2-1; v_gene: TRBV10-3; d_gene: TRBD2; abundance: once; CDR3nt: TGTGCCATCAGTGAAAGTAGCGGGGGGTTCCATGAGCAGTTCTTC; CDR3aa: CAISESSGGFHEQFF
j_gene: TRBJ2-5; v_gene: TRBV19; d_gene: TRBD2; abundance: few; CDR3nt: TGTGCCAGTAGAGGGACTAGCAGGGAGACCCAGTACTTC; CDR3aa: CASRGTSRETQYF
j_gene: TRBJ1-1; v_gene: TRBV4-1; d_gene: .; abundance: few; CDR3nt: TGCGCCAGCAGCCAAGTCTCTCTGAACACTGAAGCTTTCTTT; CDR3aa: CASSQVSLNTEAFF
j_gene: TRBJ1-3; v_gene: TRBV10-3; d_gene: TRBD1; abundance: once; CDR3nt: TGTGCCATCAGTGCGGACAGGTTGTTGTCTGGAAACACCATATATTTT; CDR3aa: CAISADRLLSGNTIYF
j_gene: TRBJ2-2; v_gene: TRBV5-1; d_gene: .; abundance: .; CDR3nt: TGCGCCAGCAGCTTGGTCCCAGACACCGGGGAGCTGTTTTTT; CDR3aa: CASSLVPDTGELFF
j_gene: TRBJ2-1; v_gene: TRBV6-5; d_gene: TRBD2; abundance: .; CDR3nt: TGTGCCAGCAGTTACTCGACTAGCGGGGGGGGTTTTGAGCAGTTCTTC; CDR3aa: CASSYSTSGGGFEQFF
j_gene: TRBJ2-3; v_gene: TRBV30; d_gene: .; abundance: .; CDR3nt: TGTGCCTGGAGTGTACGGGGAATTCCAGATACGCAGTATTTT; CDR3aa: CAWSVRGIPDTQYF
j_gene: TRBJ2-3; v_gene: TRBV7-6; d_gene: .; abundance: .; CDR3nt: TGTGCCAGCAGCTTAGTGGGGGCGGTTAGCACAGATACGCAGTATTTT; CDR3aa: CASSLVGAVSTDTQYF
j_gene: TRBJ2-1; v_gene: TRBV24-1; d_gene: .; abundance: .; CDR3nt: TGTGCCACCAGTGATTCGCGCGGGCCGGGGGATGAGCAGTTCTTC; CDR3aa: CATSDSRGPGDEQFF
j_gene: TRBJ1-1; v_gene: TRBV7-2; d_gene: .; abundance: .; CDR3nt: TGTGCCAGCAGCTTAGCTTCAACGGGGACTGAAGCTTTCTTT; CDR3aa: CASSLASTGTEAFF
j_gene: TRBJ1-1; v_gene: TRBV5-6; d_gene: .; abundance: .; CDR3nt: TGTGCCAGCAGCTCGGGACTGAGTAAAATGAACACTGAAGCTTTCTTT; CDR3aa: CASSSGLSKMNTEAFF
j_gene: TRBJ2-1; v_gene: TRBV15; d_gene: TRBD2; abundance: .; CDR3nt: TGTGCCACCAGCAGAGAAGGAGCGGGGGGGCGCAATGAGCAGTTCTTC; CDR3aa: CATSREGAGGRNEQFF
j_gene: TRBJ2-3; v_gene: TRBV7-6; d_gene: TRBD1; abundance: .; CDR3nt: TGTGCCAGCAGCTTAGGGACAGGGCGGACAGATACGCAGTATTTT; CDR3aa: CASSLGTGRTDTQYF
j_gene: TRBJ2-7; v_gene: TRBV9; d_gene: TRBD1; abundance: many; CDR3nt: TGTGCCAGCAGCGTAGCCGATTGGACAGGGGGTAGAGGCTACGAGCAGTACTTC; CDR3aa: CASSVADWTGGRGYEQYF
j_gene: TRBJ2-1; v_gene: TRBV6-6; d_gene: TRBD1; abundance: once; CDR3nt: TGTGCCAGCACTCGAGGGACAGGCCTGGGGGAGCAGTTCTTC; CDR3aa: CASTRGTGLGEQFF
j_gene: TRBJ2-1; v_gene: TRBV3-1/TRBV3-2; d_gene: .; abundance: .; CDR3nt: TGTGCCAGCAGCCAGACTAGATCTAATGAGCAGTTCTTC; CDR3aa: CASSQTRSNEQFF
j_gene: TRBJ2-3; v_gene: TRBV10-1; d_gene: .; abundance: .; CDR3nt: TGCGCCAGCAGTGACCGACTACCCACAGATACGCAGTATTTT; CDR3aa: CASSDRLPTDTQYF
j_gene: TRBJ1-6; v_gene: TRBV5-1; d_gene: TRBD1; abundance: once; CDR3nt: TGCGCCAGCAGCCTCGGGACAGGGGGTGAGGATTCACCCCTCCACTTT; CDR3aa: CASSLGTGGEDSPLHF
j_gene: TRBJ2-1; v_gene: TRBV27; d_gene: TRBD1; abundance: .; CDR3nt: TGTGCCAGCAGCCCGAATGGACAGGGGGCAGGGGAGCAGTTCTTC; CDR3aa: CASSPNGQGAGEQFF
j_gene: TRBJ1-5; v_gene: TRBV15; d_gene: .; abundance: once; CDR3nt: TGTGCCACCAGCAGAGATGCGGCAGGGTCTCAGCCCCAGCATTTT; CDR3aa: CATSRDAAGSQPQHF
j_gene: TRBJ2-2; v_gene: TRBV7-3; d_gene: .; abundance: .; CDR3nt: TGTGCCAGCAGCTTGCTGCCTGTACAGAACACCGGGGAGCTGTTTTTT; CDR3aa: CASSLLPVQNTGELFF
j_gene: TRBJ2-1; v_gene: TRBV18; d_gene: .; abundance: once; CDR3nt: TGTGCCAGCTCACCAAACGCAGGGTCATACAATGAGCAGTTCTTC; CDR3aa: CASSPNAGSYNEQFF
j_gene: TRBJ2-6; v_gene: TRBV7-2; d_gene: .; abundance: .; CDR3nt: TGTGCCAGCAGCTTAGTAGGGAGTGGGGCCAACGTCCTGACTTTC; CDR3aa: CASSLVGSGANVLTF
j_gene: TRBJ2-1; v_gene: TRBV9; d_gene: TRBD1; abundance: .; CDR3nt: TGTGCCAGCAGCGAGCCCCCAGGGGGCGGAGAGCAGTTCTTC; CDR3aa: CASSEPPGGGEQFF
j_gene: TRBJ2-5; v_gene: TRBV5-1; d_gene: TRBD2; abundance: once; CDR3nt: TGCGCCAGCAGCTTAAGAACTAGCGGGGGGAAAGAGACCCAGTACTTC; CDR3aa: CASSLRTSGGKETQYF
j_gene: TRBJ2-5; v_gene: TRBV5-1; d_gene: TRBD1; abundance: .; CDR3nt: TGCGCCAGCAGCCAAGGGACAGTCCAAGAGACCCAGTACTTC; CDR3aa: CASSQGTVQETQYF
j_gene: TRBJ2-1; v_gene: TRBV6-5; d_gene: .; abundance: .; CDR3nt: TGTGCCAGCAGTCGAAGAGGTTTCCCCTACAATGAGCAGTTCTTC; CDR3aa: CASSRRGFPYNEQFF
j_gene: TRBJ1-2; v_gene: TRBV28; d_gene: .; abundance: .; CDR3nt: TGTGCCAGCAGCTCCAGGGGAAACTATGGCTACACCTTC; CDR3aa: CASSSRGNYGYTF
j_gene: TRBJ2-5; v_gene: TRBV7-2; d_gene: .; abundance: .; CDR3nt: TGTGCCAGCAGCTTAGGTCTCGGCAGGGGAGAGACCCAGTACTTC; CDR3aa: CASSLGLGRGETQYF
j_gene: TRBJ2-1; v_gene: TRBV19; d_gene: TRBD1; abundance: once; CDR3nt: TGTGCCAGTAGTTTTACCGGGACAGGGGGTGAGCAGTTCTTC; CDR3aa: CASSFTGTGGEQFF
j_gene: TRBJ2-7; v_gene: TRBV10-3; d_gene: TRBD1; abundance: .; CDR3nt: TGTGCCATCAGTGAATCTGGACAGGGGGCGTCCGAGCAGTACTTC; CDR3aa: CAISESGQGASEQYF
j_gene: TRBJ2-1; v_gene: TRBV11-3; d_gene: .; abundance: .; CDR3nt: TGTGCCAGCAGCTTAGGTGGGACTGGCAATGAGCAGTTCTTC; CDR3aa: CASSLGGTGNEQFF
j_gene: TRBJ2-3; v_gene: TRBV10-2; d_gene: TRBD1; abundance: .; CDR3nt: TGCGCCAGCACCCCACAGGGGCGGACTAGCACAGATACGCAGTATTTT; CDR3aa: CASTPQGRTSTDTQYF
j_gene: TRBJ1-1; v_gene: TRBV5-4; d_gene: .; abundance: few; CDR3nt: TGTGCCAGCAGGGACAAGACGAACACTGAAGCTTTCTTT; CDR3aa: CASRDKTNTEAFF
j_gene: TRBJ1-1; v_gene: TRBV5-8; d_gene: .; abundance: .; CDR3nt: TGTGCCAGCAGCTTGACCCACTTGAACACTGAAGCTTTCTTT; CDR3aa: CASSLTHLNTEAFF
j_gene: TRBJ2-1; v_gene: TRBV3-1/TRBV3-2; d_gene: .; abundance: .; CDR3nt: TGTGCCAGCAGCCAGGTCGCCTTGAGGCCTGAGCAGTTCTTC; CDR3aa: CASSQVALRPEQFF
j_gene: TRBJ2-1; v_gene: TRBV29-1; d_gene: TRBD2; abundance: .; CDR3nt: TGCAGCGCCGGAGGGACTAGCGGGGGAGAAGAGCAGTTCTTC; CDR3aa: CSAGGTSGGEEQFF
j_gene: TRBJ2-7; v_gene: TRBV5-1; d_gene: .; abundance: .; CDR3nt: TGCGCCAGCAGCAAAACTAGCCCCTCCTACGAGCAGTACTTC; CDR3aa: CASSKTSPSYEQYF